Following are 10 T cell receptor beta chains from one sample sequenced in a study of blood T cell repertoires in COVID-19. Generated by immunoSEQ multiplex PCR, the TCRdb table keeps only in-frame clones and is missing some. The repertoire includes just over 250,000 clones, around 87% of them detected once, and approximately 2.2% sits in the top ten. The source material was peripheral blood. The receptors were gathered from a woman aged 45-59 years with acute or convalescent COVID-19.

V and J are TRBV20-1 and TRBJ1-2, with 8 bases identical to TRBD1. The CDR3 spans 11 residues. The germline gives CDR1 DFQATT, CDR2 SNEGSKA (reference sequence). The chain's CDR3 is CSGQGDYGYTF. In nucleotides, the CDR3 is TGCTCCGGACAGGGCGACTATGGCTACACCTTC.

This clone was seen only a few times. The CDR3 spells CASQGSNQPQHF. The DNA of the CDR3 is TGTGCCAGTCAGGGCAGCAATCAGCCCCAGCATTTT. This chain uses TRBV7-8 with TRBJ1-5, with D maybe TRBD1 (5 bases). Germline lookup yields CDR1 SGHVS and CDR2 FQNEAQ. The CDR3 length is 12 residues. Trimming cost V 9 bases and J 1 base, with 7 bases left between them.

The chain is built from TRBV28 and TRBJ1-1; 8 bases map to TRBD1. The CDR3 length is 17 residues. Germline V CDR1 and CDR2: MDHEN, SYDVKM. The trim removed 8 bases at V and 5 bases at J, leaving 19 bases unmatched. The DNA for the CDR3 is TGTGCCAGCTATACTACTCCCCGACAGGGGAAAAATACTGAAGCTTTCTTT. Translation: CASYTTPRQGKNTEAFF.

The chain has TRBV10-3 and TRBJ1-2; possible D gene TRBD1, 6 bases. The CDR3 sequence is 16 residues long. The germline gives CDR1 ENHRY, CDR2 SYGVKD. V was cut by 11 bases and J by 0 bases, with 22 bases left in between. The chain's CDR3 is CAVRGSEGITNYGYTF. CDR3 sequence (DNA): TGTGCCGTAAGGGGGAGCGAGGGAATTACTAACTATGGCTACACCTTC.

The chain uses TRBV29-1 and TRBJ2-3, with 11 positions matching TRBD2. Germline V gives CDR1 SQVTM, CDR2 ANQGSEA. CDR3 length: 16 residues. V was pared by 3 bases and J by 2 bases, with 7 bases of the junction left unmatched. CDR3 region: CSVEPGTSGYTDTQYF. In DNA form, the CDR3 reads TGCAGCGTTGAGCCTGGGACTAGCGGTTACACAGATACGCAGTATTTT.

V usage is TRBV6-5 and J usage is TRBJ1-6; 7 bases are a match to TRBD1. Germline V gene sequence: CDR1 MNHEY, CDR2 SVGAGI. The CDR3 is made up of 16 amino acids. The J segment lost 6 bases and the V segment lost 0 bases, leaving 5 bases of the junction unmatched. The CDR3 sequence is CASSYSPTGLNSPLHF. As DNA, the CDR3 is TGTGCCAGCAGTTACTCGCCGACAGGGCTTAATTCACCCCTCCACTTT.

This chain joins TRBV11-2 and TRBJ1-6; 10 bases are a match to TRBD1. Germline CDR1 reads SGHAT; CDR2 reads FQNNGV. There are 16 residues in the CDR3. J gave up 9 bases and V 7 bases, and 12 bases lay outside the gene matches. CDR3 protein: CASTPLGGQGTSPLHF. The CDR3 coding sequence is TGTGCCAGCACCCCTCTCGGGGGACAGGGGACTTCACCCCTCCACTTT.

This clone was observed once. V gene TRBV7-9 combines with J gene TRBJ2-7, with no clear D. The germline V and J ends were trimmed by 3 bases and 6 bases, with 9 bases remaining between them. Germline V gene data show CDR1 as SEHNR and CDR2 as FQNEAQ (reference sequence). This CDR3 contains 12 residues. CDR3 residues: CASSLQQAEQYF. CDR3 DNA sequence: TGTGCCAGCAGCTTGCAGCAGGCCGAGCAGTACTTC. Complete variable domain (other parts from reference TRBV7-9 and TRBJ2-7): DTGVSQNPRHKITKRGQNVTFRCDPISEHNRLYWYRQTLGQGPEFLTYFQNEAQLEKSRLLSDRFSAERPKGSFSTLEIQRTEQGDSAMYLCASSLQQAEQYFGPGTRLTVT.

This clone came up a few times. The chain has TRBV28 and TRBJ2-1, with TRBD2 identical over 12 bases. V shed 4 bases and J 10 bases; nucleotides not matched to a gene: 17. CDR1 and CDR2 (germline): MDHEN, SYDVKM. The CDR3 loop spans 18 amino acids. This chain's CDR3 is CASSSSQVPSGRAWEQFF. For the CDR3, the DNA is TGTGCCAGCAGTTCCTCACAGGTACCTAGCGGGAGGGCCTGGGAGCAGTTCTTC.

V is TRBV6-5 and J is TRBJ1-2; a possible D gene is TRBD1 (6 bases). The CDR3 totals 11 residues. Germline V gene lookup returns CDR1 MNHEY and CDR2 SVGAGI. Trimming removed 6 bases at V and 8 bases at J, with 10 bases between. The CDR3 loop is CASSPGVGYTF. DNA for the CDR3: TGTGCCAGCAGCCCAGGGGTCGGCTACACCTTC.